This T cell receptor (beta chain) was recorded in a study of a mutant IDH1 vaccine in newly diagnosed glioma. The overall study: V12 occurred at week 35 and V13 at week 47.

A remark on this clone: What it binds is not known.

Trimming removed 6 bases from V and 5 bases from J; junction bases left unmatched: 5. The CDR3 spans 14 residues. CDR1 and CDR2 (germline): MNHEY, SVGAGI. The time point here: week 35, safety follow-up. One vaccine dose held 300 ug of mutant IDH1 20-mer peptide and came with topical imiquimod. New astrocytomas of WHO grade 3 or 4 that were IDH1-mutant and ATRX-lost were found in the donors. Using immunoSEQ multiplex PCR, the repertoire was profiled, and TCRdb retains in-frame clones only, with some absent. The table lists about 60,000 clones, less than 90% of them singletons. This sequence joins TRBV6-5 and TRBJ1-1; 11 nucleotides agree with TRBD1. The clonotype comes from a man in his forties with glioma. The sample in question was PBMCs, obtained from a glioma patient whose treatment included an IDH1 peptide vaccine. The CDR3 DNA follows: TGTGCCAGCAGGAAGGGGACAGGGGGAACTGAAGCTTTCTTT. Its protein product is CASRKGTGGTEAFF.